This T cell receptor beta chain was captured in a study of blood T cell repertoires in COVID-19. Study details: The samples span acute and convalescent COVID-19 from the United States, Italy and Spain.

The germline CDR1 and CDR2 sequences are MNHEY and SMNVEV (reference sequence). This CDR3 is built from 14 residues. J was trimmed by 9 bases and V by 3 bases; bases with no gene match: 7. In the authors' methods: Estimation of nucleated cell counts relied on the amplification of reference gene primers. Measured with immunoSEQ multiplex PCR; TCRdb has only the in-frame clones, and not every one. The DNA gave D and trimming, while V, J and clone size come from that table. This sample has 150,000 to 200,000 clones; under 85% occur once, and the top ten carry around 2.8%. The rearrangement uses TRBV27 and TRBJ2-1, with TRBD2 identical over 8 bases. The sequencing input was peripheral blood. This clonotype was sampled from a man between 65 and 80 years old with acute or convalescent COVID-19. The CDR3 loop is CASSFSGLASEQFF. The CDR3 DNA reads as TGTGCCAGCAGTTTTAGCGGACTAGCAAGTGAGCAGTTCTTC.